The 3 T cell receptor beta chains presented below share a single source sample, sequenced in a study of T cell responses to AZD1222 COVID-19 vaccine (dated by TCRdb to the early 2020s). Library preparation was by the immunoSEQ multiplex PCR assay. Drawn from immuneACCESS, this table holds only the in-frame rearrangements with V and J called that TCRdb kept. Clones are partly lost; checked studies trace under half to an unresolved V gene and leave the rest unexplained. The sample has about 140,000 clones on record, approximately 90% of them singletons. The top ten hold 2.8% of the sample. The time point label of this sample denotes: baseline before first vaccination. This specimen was peripheral blood, taken on day 0 of AZD1222 vaccination. These receptors originate from an adult in good health.

The rearrangement uses TRBV27 and TRBJ1-5; D is uncertain. Germline CDR1 reads MNHEY; CDR2 reads SMNVEV (reference sequence). CDR3 length equals 14 residues. The V end lost 2 bases, the J end lost 0 bases, and 5 bases lay between the germline ends. In DNA form, the CDR3 reads TGTGCCAGCAGTTTACGGCTTAGCAATCAGCCCCAGCATTTT. It yields the protein CASSLRLSNQPQHF.

This sequence joins TRBV7-3 and TRBJ2-7; D remains unclear. This CDR3 has 15 residues. Trimming removed 1 base from V and 5 bases from J, with 15 bases in between. Germline assignment: CDR1 SGHTA and CDR2 FQGTGA. DNA for the CDR3: TGTGCCAGCAGCTTAAGATTCTGGAGAGCGAACGAGCAGTACTTC. Protein sequence: CASSLRFWRANEQYF.

This chain joins TRBV28 and TRBJ2-4, with TRBD2 identical over 10 bases. The CDR3 consists of 13 residues. CDR1 and CDR2 from the germline V gene are MDHEN and SYDVKM. With V trimmed by 3 bases and J by 7 bases, 0 bases remained unmatched. CDR3 loop: CASSFSGGNIQYF. In nucleotides, the CDR3 is TGTGCCAGCAGTTTTAGCGGGGGGAACATTCAGTACTTC.